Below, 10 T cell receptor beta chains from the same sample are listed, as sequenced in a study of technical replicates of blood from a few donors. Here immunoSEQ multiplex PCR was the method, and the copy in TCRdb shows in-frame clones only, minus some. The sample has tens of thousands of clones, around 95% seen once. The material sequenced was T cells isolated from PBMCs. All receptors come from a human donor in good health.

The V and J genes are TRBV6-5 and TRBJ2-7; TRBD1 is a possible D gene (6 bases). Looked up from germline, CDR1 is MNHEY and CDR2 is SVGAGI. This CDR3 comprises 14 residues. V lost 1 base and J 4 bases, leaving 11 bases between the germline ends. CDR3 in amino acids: CASSYYETGYEQYF. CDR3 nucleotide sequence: TGTGCCAGCAGTTACTACGAAACAGGGTACGAGCAGTACTTC.

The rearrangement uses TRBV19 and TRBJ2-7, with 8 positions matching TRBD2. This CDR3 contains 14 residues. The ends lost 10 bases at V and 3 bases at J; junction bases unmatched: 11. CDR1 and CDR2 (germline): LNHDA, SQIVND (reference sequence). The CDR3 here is CATQKGSGGYEQYF. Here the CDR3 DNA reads TGTGCCACCCAAAAGGGAAGCGGGGGCTACGAGCAGTACTTC.

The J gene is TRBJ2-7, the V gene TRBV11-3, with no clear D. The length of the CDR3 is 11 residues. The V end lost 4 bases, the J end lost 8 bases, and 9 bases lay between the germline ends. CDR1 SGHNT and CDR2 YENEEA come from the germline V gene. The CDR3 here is CASSSSRKQYF. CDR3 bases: TGTGCCAGCAGCTCAAGCAGGAAGCAGTACTTC.

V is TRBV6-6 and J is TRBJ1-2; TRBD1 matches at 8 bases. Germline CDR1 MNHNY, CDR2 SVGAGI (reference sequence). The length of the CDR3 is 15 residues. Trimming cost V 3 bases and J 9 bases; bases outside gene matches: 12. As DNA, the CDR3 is TGTGCCAGCAGTTATTCTCCAGGGGGCACCGATCGCTACACCTTC. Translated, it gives CASSYSPGGTDRYTF.

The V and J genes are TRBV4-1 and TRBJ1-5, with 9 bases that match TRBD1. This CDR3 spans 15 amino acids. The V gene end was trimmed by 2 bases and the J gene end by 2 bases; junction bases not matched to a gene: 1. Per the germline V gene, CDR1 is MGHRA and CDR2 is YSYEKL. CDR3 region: CASSQWTGGNQPQHF. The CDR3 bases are TGCGCCAGCAGCCAATGGACAGGGGGCAATCAGCCCCAGCATTTT.

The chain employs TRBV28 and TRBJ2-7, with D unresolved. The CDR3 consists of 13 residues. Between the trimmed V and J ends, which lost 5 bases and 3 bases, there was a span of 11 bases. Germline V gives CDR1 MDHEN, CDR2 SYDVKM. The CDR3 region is CASSRHKFYEQYF. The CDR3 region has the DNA TGTGCCAGCAGTCGACATAAATTCTACGAGCAGTACTTC.

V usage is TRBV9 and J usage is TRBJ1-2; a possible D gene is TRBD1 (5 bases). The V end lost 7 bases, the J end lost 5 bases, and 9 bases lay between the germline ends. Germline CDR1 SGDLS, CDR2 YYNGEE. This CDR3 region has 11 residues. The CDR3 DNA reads TGTGCCAGCTGGGGGGTGTATGGCTACACCTTC. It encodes CASWGVYGYTF. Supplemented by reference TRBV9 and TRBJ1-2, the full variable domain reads DSGVTQTPKHLITATGQRVTLRCSPRSGDLSVYWYQQSLDQGLQFLIQYYNGEERAKGNILERFSAQQFPDLHSELNLSSLELGDSALYFCASWGVYGYTFGSGTRLTVV.

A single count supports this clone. The CDR3 nucleotides read TGTGCCAGCGGTCGTGGGAGAAGGCGGGGGCCGGGAGAGACCCAGTACTTC. Protein sequence: CASGRGRRRGPGETQYF. This chain uses TRBV6-4 with TRBJ2-5; D perhaps matches TRBD2 (7 bases). In germline, CDR1 is MRHNA, CDR2 SNTAGT. This CDR3 region has 17 residues. Trimming cost V 8 bases and J 4 bases, with 26 bases left between them.

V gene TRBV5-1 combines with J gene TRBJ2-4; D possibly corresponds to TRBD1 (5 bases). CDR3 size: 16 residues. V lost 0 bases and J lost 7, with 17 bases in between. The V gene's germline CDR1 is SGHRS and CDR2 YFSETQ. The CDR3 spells CASSLGSGQGWNIQYF. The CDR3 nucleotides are TGCGCCAGCAGCTTGGGATCCGGTCAGGGTTGGAACATTCAGTACTTC.

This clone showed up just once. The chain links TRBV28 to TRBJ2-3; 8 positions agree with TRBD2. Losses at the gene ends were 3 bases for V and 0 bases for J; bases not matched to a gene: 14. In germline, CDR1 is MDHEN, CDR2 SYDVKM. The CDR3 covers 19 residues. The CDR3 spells CASSFPWREANSSTDTQYF. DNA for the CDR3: TGTGCCAGCAGTTTCCCCTGGCGGGAGGCAAACTCTAGCACAGATACGCAGTATTTT.